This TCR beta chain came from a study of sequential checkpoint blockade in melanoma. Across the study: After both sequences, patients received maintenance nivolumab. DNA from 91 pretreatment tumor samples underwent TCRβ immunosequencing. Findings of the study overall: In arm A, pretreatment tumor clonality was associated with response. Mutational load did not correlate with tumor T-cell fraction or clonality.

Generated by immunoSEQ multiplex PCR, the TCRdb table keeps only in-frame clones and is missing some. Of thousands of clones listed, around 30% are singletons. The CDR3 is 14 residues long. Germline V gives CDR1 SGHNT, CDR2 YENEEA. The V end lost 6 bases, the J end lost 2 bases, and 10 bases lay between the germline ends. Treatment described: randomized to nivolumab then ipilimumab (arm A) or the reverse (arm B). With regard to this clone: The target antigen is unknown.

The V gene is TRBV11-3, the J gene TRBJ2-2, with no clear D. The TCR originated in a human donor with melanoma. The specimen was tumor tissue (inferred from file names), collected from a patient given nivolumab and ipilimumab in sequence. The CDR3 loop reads CASRRTVNTGELFF. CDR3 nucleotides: TGTGCCAGCAGAAGGACGGTTAACACCGGGGAGCTGTTTTTT.